The T cell receptor beta chain described here comes from a study of T cells after posttransplantation cyclophosphamide. Notes on the study in general: Recipient CMV seropositivity and CMV reactivation strongly tracked TRB clonality.

Cells defined as naive were viable CD3+CD4+ or CD3+CD8+ and CCR7+CD45RA+CD45RO-CD95-CD27+CD28+. The data were produced by immunoSEQ multiplex PCR, yet TCRdb's version contains in-frame clones alone and is incomplete. This sample has tens of thousands of clones, with 95% to 98% found just once. With 6 bases clipped from V and 8 bases from J, the junction kept 11 bases outside the gene matches. The CDR3 extends over 15 amino acids. The germline V gene encodes CDR1 MNHEY and CDR2 SMNVEV (reference sequence). This clone appeared a single time. The antigen remains undetermined. This TCR was recovered from a man aged 35 to 55 in good health, CMV-negative, and a related stem cell transplant donor. The source material was naive CD4+ T cells sorted from PBMCs. This chain uses TRBV27 with TRBJ2-2; 8 positions match TRBD1. CDR3 bases: TGTGCCAGCAGCTTTCGGACAGGGTCTCCGGGGGAGCTGTTTTTT. This codes for CASSFRTGSPGELFF.